A selection of T cell receptor beta chains follows, all from one sample in a study of cytomegalovirus exposure and HLA in healthy donors. Data came from immunoSEQ multiplex PCR; TCRdb stores just in-frame clones and leaves some out. The top ten hold under 7.5% of the sample, which has around 140,000 clones, under 70% seen once. The sequencing input was PBMCs. The origin of the receptors is a woman aged 55-69 years in good health and CMV-seronegative. Both conserved end residues are part of each CDR3. The D gene is left open where the match is weak. Not all rows give a size; the values are once, few, many and, for expanded clones, a class.

clone size	D gene	V gene	J gene	CDR3 DNA	CDR3 protein
once	TRBD1	TRBV5-1	TRBJ1-3	TGCGCCAGCAGCCCGACCGGACAGGGAAGAGGGAACACCATATATTTT	CASSPTGQGRGNTIYF
.	TRBD1	TRBV9	TRBJ2-7	TGTGCCAGCAGCGCTTATGACAGGGTCGACGAGCAGTACTTC	CASSAYDRVDEQYF
once	TRBD2	TRBV6-5	TRBJ2-7	TGTGCCAGCACCCCCGGGACTAGCGGCTACGAGCAGTACTTC	CASTPGTSGYEQYF
.	TRBD2	TRBV7-9	TRBJ2-7	TGTTCCAGCAGCAAAGGGACTAGCGGGGCGAAATACGAGCAGTACTTC	CSSSKGTSGAKYEQYF
.	.	TRBV19	TRBJ2-1	TGTGCCAGTAGTATAGATCCAGCGGAGCAGTTCTTC	CASSIDPAEQFF
few	TRBD2	TRBV7-3	TRBJ2-1	TGTGCCAGCAGCTTAATAGGGGGCCCCGGGACTAGCAGGTTTGAGCAGTTCTTC	CASSLIGGPGTSRFEQFF
once	TRBD2	TRBV19	TRBJ2-7	TGTGCCAGTAGTAGCAGCGGGAGGTCCTACGAGCAGTACTTC	CASSSSGRSYEQYF
.	TRBD2	TRBV5-4	TRBJ2-3	TGTGCCAGCAGCTTGGGACTAGCGGGAGGGCATAGGAGCACAGATACGCAGTATTTT	CASSLGLAGGHRSTDTQYF
.	.	TRBV9	TRBJ2-3	TGTGCCAGCAGCGTAGGCCCGGCGGGGTACACAGATACGCAGTATTTT	CASSVGPAGYTDTQYF
few	TRBD2	TRBV13	TRBJ2-3	TGTGCCAGCAGCTTAGGGCCAGCGGGAGGGCCTGTAGATACGCAGTATTTT	CASSLGPAGGPVDTQYF
few	TRBD2	TRBV9	TRBJ2-5	TGTGCCAGCAGCGTAACTAGCGGGGGCCGCCAAGAGACCCAGTACTTC	CASSVTSGGRQETQYF
.	.	TRBV15	TRBJ2-3	TGTGCCACCAGAGACGCGGGTCGGCCAGATACGCAGTATTTT	CATRDAGRPDTQYF
.	TRBD2	TRBV7-2	TRBJ2-1	TGTGCCAGCAGCCTTAGCGGGAGGGCCATCTATGAGCAGTTCTTC	CASSLSGRAIYEQFF
few	TRBD1	TRBV15	TRBJ1-3	TGTGCCACCAGCAGAGAGAGGACAGGGAAACCCGGAAACACCATATATTTT	CATSRERTGKPGNTIYF
.	.	TRBV15	TRBJ1-1	TGTGCCACCAGCAGAGACCGAGGTGAAGCTTTCTTT	CATSRDRGEAFF
few	.	TRBV5-1	TRBJ2-7	TGCGCCAGCAGCTTGGGGGGAGACGAGCAGTACTTC	CASSLGGDEQYF
.	TRBD2	TRBV7-9	TRBJ2-5	TGTGCCAGCAGCTTATCATTACTAGCGGGAAGGGAGACCCAGTACTTC	CASSLSLLAGRETQYF
once	.	TRBV6-1	TRBJ2-7	TGTGCCAGCGAACTAGCTCAAAGCTCCTACGAGCAGTACTTC	CASELAQSSYEQYF
few	TRBD2	TRBV7-2	TRBJ2-2	TGTGCCAGCAGGAGACTAGCGGGGGGGAACACCGGGGAGCTGTTTTTT	CASRRLAGGNTGELFF
.	TRBD2	TRBV7-2	TRBJ2-5	TGTGCCAGCAGCCAGGGACTAGCGGGGTATTCGGAGCAGTACTTC	CASSQGLAGYSEQYF
.	.	TRBV14	TRBJ2-3	TGTGCCAGCAGCCCCGGGAATACGCAGTATTTT	CASSPGNTQYF
.	.	TRBV7-2	TRBJ2-5	TGTGCCAGCAGCTCCTTTCCAAGGGGGAGGGTCGGTGAGACCCAGTACTTC	CASSSFPRGRVGETQYF
.	TRBD1	TRBV6-1	TRBJ2-7	TGTGCCAGCAGTGAATCGTGGGGACAGGGGATGTACGAGCAGTACTTC	CASSESWGQGMYEQYF
.	TRBD1	TRBV29-1	TRBJ2-4	TGCAGCGTTGGGACAGGGGGCGCCGGGGACATTCAGTACTTC	CSVGTGGAGDIQYF
.	TRBD1	TRBV2	TRBJ1-2	TGTGCCAGCAGTGAGGACAGGAGCTCCTATGGCTACACCTTC	CASSEDRSSYGYTF
.	TRBD2	TRBV2	TRBJ2-7	TGTGCCAGCAGTGACCAGGGACTAGCGGGGAAGCAGTACTTC	CASSDQGLAGKQYF
once	TRBD1	TRBV5-1	TRBJ2-6	TGCGCCAGCAGCTTGGGCGGACAGGGGGCGCCTGGGGCCAACGTCCTGACTTTC	CASSLGGQGAPGANVLTF
.	.	TRBV28	TRBJ1-2	TGTGCCAGCAGCCCACCCACAGGGCGAGATGGCTACACCTTC	CASSPPTGRDGYTF
few	.	TRBV4-3	TRBJ1-5	TGCGCCAGCAGCCAAAAAAACAAGGGGGGCAATCAGCCCCAGCATTTT	CASSQKNKGGNQPQHF
.	.	TRBV5-1	TRBJ2-2	TGCGCCAGCAGCTCGGCCATTACAAGGGGCGGGGAGCTGTTTTTT	CASSSAITRGGELFF
.	TRBD1	TRBV6-5	TRBJ1-1	TGTGCCAGCAGTTACGGGACAGGGGGTTCAGAGAGAGAAGCTTTCTTT	CASSYGTGGSEREAFF
.	TRBD2	TRBV19	TRBJ2-3	TGTGCCAGTAGTTTTCGGTCTAGCGGGAGATCACGGGGCACAGATACGCAGTATTTT	CASSFRSSGRSRGTDTQYF